This is a list of T cell receptor beta chains from one sample in a study of blood T cell repertoires in COVID-19. Clones were sequenced by immunoSEQ multiplex PCR, and TCRdb holds only the in-frame ones, with some missing. The table shows more than 150,000 clones, with around 87% occurring only once. Sequenced material: peripheral blood. These receptors were taken from a woman under 30 who had recovered from COVID-19. Each CDR3 is given with its conserved first and last residue. Fields, in order: clone size, V gene, CDR3 length, J gene, D gene, CDR3 DNA, CDR3 protein. The D gene is left open where the match is weak. The size entry is marked missing in some rows and otherwise reads once, few, many or a size class.

>once|TRBV6-5|13|TRBJ1-1|TRBD1
TGTGCCAGCAGGACAGGGGTAGGCACTGAAGCTTTCTTT
CASRTGVGTEAFF
>NA|TRBV3-1/TRBV3-2|15|TRBJ2-2|NA
TGTGCCAGCAGCCCCCTCGGCAGGGTCACCGGGGAGCTGTTTTTT
CASSPLGRVTGELFF
>NA|TRBV24-1|14|TRBJ1-1|TRBD1
TGTGCCACCAGTGACCCAACAGGGGGCACTGAAGCTTTCTTT
CATSDPTGGTEAFF
>NA|TRBV10-2|14|TRBJ1-5|TRBD1
TGCGCCAGCACGACAGGGAATAGCAATCAGCCCCAGCATTTT
CASTTGNSNQPQHF
>NA|TRBV7-2|16|TRBJ1-1|NA
TGTGCCAGCAGCCAAATGCACAGACAAATTAACACTGAAGCTTTCTTT
CASSQMHRQINTEAFF
>NA|TRBV6-1|15|TRBJ1-1|NA
TGTGCCAGCAGTGAAGCTGGGGCGGGGGACACTGAAGCTTTCTTT
CASSEAGAGDTEAFF
>NA|TRBV7-9|16|TRBJ2-1|NA
TGTGCCAGCAGCTCGGAGAAGGTCGAGGGATTGGGTGAGCAGTTCTTC
CASSSEKVEGLGEQFF
>NA|TRBV7-3|15|TRBJ2-7|NA
TGTGCCAGCAGCCCAGGACTAAGCGGTCAGGACGAGCAGTACTTC
CASSPGLSGQDEQYF
>NA|TRBV7-9|15|TRBJ1-6|TRBD1
TGTGCCAGCAGCAAAGGGGACAGGGCAAATTCACCCCTCCACTTT
CASSKGDRANSPLHF
>NA|TRBV6-5|14|TRBJ1-2|TRBD1
TGTGCCAGCATCAGGACAGGGAGTAACTATGGCTACACCTTC
CASIRTGSNYGYTF
>once|TRBV24-1|15|TRBJ1-1|NA
TGTGCCACCAGTGCCGCGGGCCAGCCCTCGACTGAAGCTTTCTTT
CATSAAGQPSTEAFF
>NA|TRBV7-8|14|TRBJ2-1|TRBD1
TGTGCCAGCAGCCGAACAGGGGACTACAATGAGCAGTTCTTC
CASSRTGDYNEQFF
>NA|TRBV14|12|TRBJ1-2|NA
TGTGCCAGCAGCCAAGACCCCACAGGTGCCGCCTTC
CASSQDPTGAAF
>NA|TRBV5-1|16|TRBJ2-2|TRBD2
TGCGCCAGCAGCAAGACTAGCGGGTCGAACACCGGGGAGCTGTTTTTT
CASSKTSGSNTGELFF
>NA|TRBV12-3/TRBV12-4|12|TRBJ1-2|NA
TGTGCCAGCAGCTCGCAGGGTTATGGCTACACCTTC
CASSSQGYGYTF
>NA|TRBV7-9|14|TRBJ2-6|NA
TGTGCCAGCAGCCCTATCTCTGGGGCCAACGTCCTGACTTTC
CASSPISGANVLTF
>few|TRBV5-1|16|TRBJ2-2|TRBD1
TGCGCCAGCAGCCCCGGGACAGGGACTTTCACCGGGGAGCTGTTTTTT
CASSPGTGTFTGELFF
>NA|TRBV6-6|14|TRBJ1-1|NA
TGTGCCAGCCGTACTTCAACAGGGTTCATAGAAGCTTTCTTT
CASRTSTGFIEAFF